Shown below are 14 T cell receptor beta chains from a single sample sequenced in a study of response to subunit inactivated influenza vaccine. In TCRdb, the RT-PCR reads were re-called with MiXCR into one record per CDR3 protein. The table has hundreds of thousands of distinct CDR3 sequences, 14% seen once. The specimen comprised PBMCs from blood, sampled around 14 days before vaccination. These receptors all come from a man aged 50 to 59 who received an inactivated influenza vaccine.

This clonotype has only a few counts. One end of the junction does not line up with germline, which may come from a read error. The chain uses TRBV2 and TRBJ1-5, with D possibly matching TRBD1 (5 bases). The germline gives CDR1 SNHLY, CDR2 FYNNEI. The CDR3 has 19 residues. CDR3 in amino acids: CTSSPPRRWGGFSGQPQHF. DNA for the CDR3: TGTACCAGCAGTCCCCCGAGGAGGTGGGGCGGTTTTAGCGGTCAGCCCCAGCATTTT.

This clonotype was recorded a few times. The chain joins TRBV7-7 to TRBJ2-7; D ambiguous. The ends were cut back, 4 bases at V and 1 base at J, with 14 bases in the middle. Looked up from germline, CDR1 is SSHAT and CDR2 is FNYEAQ (reference sequence). CDR3 length equals 15 residues. The CDR3 nucleotides read TGTGCCAGCAGCTACCGGTCGGGTGCTTCCTACGAGCAGTACTTC. Protein product: CASSYRSGASYEQYF.

The genes are TRBV20-1 and TRBJ2-7; TRBD2 agrees at 7 bases. Germline-derived CDR1 and CDR2 are DFQATT and SNEGSKA (reference sequence). This CDR3 region has 14 residues. V was clipped by 6 bases and J by 5 bases; unmatched bases: 13. This chain's CDR3 is CSAASGNARNEQYF. The CDR3 DNA reads TGCAGTGCCGCAAGCGGGAACGCGAGAAACGAGCAGTACTTC.

This clonotype was seen a few times. This chain uses TRBV12-3 or TRBV12-4 with TRBJ2-2; D could derive from TRBD1 or TRBD2 (5 bases each). V was trimmed by 3 bases and J by 4 bases, leaving 12 bases between them. This CDR3 has 15 amino acids. CDR3 in amino acids: CASSLRGWGTGELFF. Here the CDR3 DNA reads TGTGCCAGCAGTTTGAGGGGCTGGGGCACCGGGGAGCTGTTTTTT.

This clonotype turned up a few times. The J gene is TRBJ2-7, the V gene TRBV20-1; 7 positions agree with TRBD2. V gave up 1 base and J gave up 3 bases; unmatched junction bases: 3. CDR1 is DFQATT and CDR2 is SNEGSKA in the germline V gene (reference sequence). This CDR3 has 13 residues. The CDR3 DNA is TGCAGTGCTAGAGTGGCTAGCGGCTACGAGCAGTACTTC. Translating it yields CSARVASGYEQYF.

This clonotype was observed a few times. The chain's CDR3 is CSAQLSKGGIQYF. CDR3 sequence (DNA): TGCAGTGCTCAACTATCGAAGGGGGGCATTCAGTACTTC. The V gene is TRBV20-1, the J gene TRBJ2-4; the D gene could be TRBD1 or TRBD2 (6 bases each). The CDR3 has 13 amino acids. In germline, CDR1 is DFQATT, CDR2 SNEGSKA (reference sequence). Trimming stripped 5 bases from V and 9 bases from J, with 17 bases between.

This clonotype was found a few times. The chain carries TRBV6-1 and TRBJ2-2, with TRBD2 identical over 8 bases. CDR3 length: 16 residues. V lost 6 bases to trimming and J lost 13 bases; unmatched junction nucleotides: 19. CDR1 and CDR2 (germline): MNHNS, SASEGT. CDR3 protein: CASSPRTSLETRALFF. In DNA, the CDR3 is TGTGCCAGCAGCCCTCGGACTAGCCTGGAAACGAGGGCGCTGTTTTTT.

At least ten counts were recorded for this clonotype. The V and J genes are TRBV10-3 and TRBJ1-2; no definite D call. This CDR3 spans 11 amino acids. Deletions cut 2 bases from V and 8 bases from J, with 6 bases between. Germline CDR1 and CDR2: ENHRY and SYGVKD. In DNA, the CDR3 is TGTGCCATCAGTGAGGCTGGCGGCTACACCTTC. Translating gives CAISEAGGYTF.

In this sample, this clonotype turned up a few times. The V and J genes are TRBV6-5 and TRBJ2-7, with 7 bases that match TRBD1. Per the germline V gene, CDR1 is MNHEY and CDR2 is SVGAGI. The trim removed 6 bases at V and 5 bases at J, leaving 4 bases unmatched. This CDR3 spans 12 amino acids. CDR3 DNA: TGTGCCAGCAGAGACAGGGCCGACGAGCAGTACTTC. This encodes CASRDRADEQYF.

This clonotype was seen many times. This chain's CDR3 is CASSLVVLDNEQFF. CDR3 sequence (DNA): TGTGCCAGCAGCTTAGTGGTCTTGGACAATGAGCAGTTCTTC. The chain is built from TRBV11-3 and TRBJ2-1; D remains unclear. The CDR3 runs to 14 residues. V was trimmed by 1 base and J by 5 bases, leaving 9 bases between them. CDR1 and CDR2 (germline): SGHNT, YENEEA.

This clonotype was recorded a few times. The chain couples TRBV28 to TRBJ2-1; D call uncertain. Germline V gene sequence: CDR1 MDHEN, CDR2 SYDVKM. Trimming removed 4 bases at V and 0 bases at J, with 22 bases between. The length of the CDR3 is 19 residues. CDR3 DNA: TGTGCCAGCAGTTCAATCCTAGGGTGGGCGGAGAGCTCCTACAATGAGCAGTTCTTC. This codes for CASSSILGWAESSYNEQFF.

The J gene is TRBJ2-1, the V gene TRBV11-2; 10 bases match TRBD2. This CDR3 spans 20 amino acids. Unmatched junction bases numbered 15, after V lost 3 bases and J lost 1 base. Germline CDR1 SGHAT, CDR2 FQNNGV. Here the CDR3 reads CASSFSLAGAPTSSYNEQFF. The CDR3 nucleotides are TGTGCCAGCAGCTTCAGTCTAGCGGGAGCTCCGACGAGTTCCTACAATGAGCAGTTCTTC.

The genes are TRBV4-1 and TRBJ2-3, with D perhaps TRBD2 (6 bases). V lost 4 bases to trimming and J lost 3 bases, with 14 bases between them. This CDR3 is 15 amino acids long. CDR1 is MGHRA, CDR2 YSYEKL, per germline. The DNA for the CDR3 is TGCGCCAGCAGCCGAAGCGGGTCGACTACAGATACGCAGTATTTT. Translation: CASSRSGSTTDTQYF.

The chain employs TRBV3-1 and TRBJ2-7, with 11 positions matching TRBD2. With 3 bases clipped from V and 7 bases from J, the junction kept 11 bases outside the gene matches. The CDR3 length is 16 residues. CDR1 is LGHDT and CDR2 is YNNKEL in the germline V gene (reference sequence). The chain's CDR3 is CASSQSRLAGPREQYF. CDR3 DNA sequence: TGTGCCAGCAGCCAGAGCAGACTAGCGGGACCTCGGGAGCAGTACTTC.